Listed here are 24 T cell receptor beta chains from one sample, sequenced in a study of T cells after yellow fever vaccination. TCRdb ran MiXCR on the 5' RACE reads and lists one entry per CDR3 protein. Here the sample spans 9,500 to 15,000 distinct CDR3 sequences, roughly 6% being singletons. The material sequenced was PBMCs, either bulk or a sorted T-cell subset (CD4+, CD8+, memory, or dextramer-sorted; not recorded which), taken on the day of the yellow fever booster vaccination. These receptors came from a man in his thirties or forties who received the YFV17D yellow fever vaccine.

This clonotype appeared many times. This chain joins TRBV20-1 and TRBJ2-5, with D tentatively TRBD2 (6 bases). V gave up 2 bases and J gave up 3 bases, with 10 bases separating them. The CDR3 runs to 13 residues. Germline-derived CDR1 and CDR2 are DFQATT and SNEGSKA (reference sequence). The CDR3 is CSARKVAEETQYF. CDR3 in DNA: TGCAGTGCTAGAAAGGTAGCGGAAGAGACCCAGTACTTC.

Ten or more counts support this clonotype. CDR3 sequence: CASRVRAGRSAEAFF. CDR3 DNA: TGTGCCAGTAGGGTACGTGCTGGGCGGAGTGCTGAAGCTTTCTTT. The chain joins TRBV19 to TRBJ1-1; the D is unclear. V was trimmed by 6 bases and J by 6 bases, leaving 20 bases between them. The CDR3 is 15 residues long. Looked up from germline, CDR1 is LNHDA and CDR2 is SQIVND (reference sequence). The full variable domain, in which reference TRBV19 and TRBJ1-1 provide the parts outside the CDR3, is DGGITQSPKYLFRKEGQNVTLSCEQNLNHDAMYWYRQDPGQGLRLIYYSQIVNDFQKGDIAEGYSVSREKKESFPLTVTSAQKNPTAFYLCASRVRAGRSAEAFFGQGTRLTVV.

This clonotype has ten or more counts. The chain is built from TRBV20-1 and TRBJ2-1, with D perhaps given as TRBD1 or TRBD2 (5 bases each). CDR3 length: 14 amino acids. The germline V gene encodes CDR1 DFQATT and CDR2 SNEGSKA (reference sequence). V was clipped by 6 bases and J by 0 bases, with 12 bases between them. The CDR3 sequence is CSAQEGPSYNEQFF. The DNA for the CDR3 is TGCAGTGCGCAAGAGGGGCCCTCCTACAATGAGCAGTTCTTC.

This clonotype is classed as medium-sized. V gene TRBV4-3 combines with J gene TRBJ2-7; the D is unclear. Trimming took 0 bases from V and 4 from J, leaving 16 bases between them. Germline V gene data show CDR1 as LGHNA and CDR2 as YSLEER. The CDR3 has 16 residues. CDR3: CASSQDNRNPAYEQYF. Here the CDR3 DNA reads TGCGCCAGCAGCCAAGATAATCGTAACCCAGCTTACGAGCAGTACTTC.

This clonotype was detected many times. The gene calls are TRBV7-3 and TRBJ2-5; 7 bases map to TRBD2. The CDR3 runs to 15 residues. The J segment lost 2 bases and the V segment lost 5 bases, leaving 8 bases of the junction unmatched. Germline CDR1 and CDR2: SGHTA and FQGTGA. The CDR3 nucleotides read TGTGCCAGCAGCCGGGGAGGGGCTATTCAAGAGACCCAGTACTTC. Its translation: CASSRGGAIQETQYF.

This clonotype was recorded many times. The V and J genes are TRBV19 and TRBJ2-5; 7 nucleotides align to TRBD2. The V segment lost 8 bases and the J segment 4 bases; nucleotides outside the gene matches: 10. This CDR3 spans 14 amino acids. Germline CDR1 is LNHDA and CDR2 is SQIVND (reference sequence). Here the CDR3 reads CASSSGLRRETQYF. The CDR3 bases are TGTGCCAGTTCTAGCGGTTTAAGGAGAGAGACCCAGTACTTC.

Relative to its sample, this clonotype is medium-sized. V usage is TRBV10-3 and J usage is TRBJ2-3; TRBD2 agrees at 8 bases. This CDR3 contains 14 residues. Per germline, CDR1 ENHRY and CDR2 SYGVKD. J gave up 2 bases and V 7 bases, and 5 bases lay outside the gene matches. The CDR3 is CAITPGGSTDTQYF. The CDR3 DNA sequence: TGTGCCATCACTCCGGGAGGGTCCACAGATACGCAGTATTTT.

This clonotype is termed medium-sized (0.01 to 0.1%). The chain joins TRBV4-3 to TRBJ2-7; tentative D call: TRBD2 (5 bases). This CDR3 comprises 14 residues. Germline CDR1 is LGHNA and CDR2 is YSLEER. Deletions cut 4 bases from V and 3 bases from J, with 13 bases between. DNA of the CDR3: TGCGCCAGCAGCCTGGGTGCGGGTGACTACGAGCAGTACTTC. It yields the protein CASSLGAGDYEQYF.

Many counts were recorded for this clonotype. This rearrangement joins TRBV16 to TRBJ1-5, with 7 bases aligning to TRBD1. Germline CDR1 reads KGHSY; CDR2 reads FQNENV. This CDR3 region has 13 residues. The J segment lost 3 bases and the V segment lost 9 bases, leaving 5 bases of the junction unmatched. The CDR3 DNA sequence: TGTGCCAGTGTACAGGGGATCAATCAGCCCCAGCATTTT. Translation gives CASVQGINQPQHF.

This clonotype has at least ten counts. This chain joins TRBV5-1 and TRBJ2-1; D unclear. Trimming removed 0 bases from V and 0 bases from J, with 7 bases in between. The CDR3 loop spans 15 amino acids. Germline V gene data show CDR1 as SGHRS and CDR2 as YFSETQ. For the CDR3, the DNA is TGCGCCAGCAGCTTGGCGGCTAGCTCCTACAATGAGCAGTTCTTC. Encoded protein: CASSLAASSYNEQFF.

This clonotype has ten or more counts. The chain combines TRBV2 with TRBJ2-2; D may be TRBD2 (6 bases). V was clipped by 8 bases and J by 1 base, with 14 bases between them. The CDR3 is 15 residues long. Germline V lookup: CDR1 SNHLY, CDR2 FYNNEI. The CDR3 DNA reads TGTGCCAGCGCCCTGGGGGGATTGAACACCGGGGAGCTGTTTTTT. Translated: CASALGGLNTGELFF.

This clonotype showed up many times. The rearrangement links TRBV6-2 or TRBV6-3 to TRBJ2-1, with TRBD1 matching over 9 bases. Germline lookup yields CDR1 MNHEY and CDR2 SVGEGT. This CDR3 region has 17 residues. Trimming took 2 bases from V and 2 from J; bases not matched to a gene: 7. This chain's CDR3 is CASSYQTGTGPYNEQFF. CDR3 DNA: TGTGCCAGCAGTTACCAGACTGGGACAGGGCCCTACAATGAGCAGTTCTTC.

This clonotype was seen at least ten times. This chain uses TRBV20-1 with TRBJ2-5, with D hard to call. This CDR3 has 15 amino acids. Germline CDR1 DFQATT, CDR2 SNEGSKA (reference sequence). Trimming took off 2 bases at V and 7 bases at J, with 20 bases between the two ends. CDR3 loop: CSARSGSSQLGTQYF. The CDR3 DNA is TGCAGTGCTAGATCCGGTTCGAGCCAGCTAGGGACCCAGTACTTC.

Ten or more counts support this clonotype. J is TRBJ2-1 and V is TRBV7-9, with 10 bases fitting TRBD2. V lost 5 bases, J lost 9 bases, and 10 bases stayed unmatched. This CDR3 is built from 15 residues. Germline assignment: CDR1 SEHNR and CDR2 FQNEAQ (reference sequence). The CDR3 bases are TGTGCCAGCAGCCAAAAGACTAGCGGGTTGGCTGAGCAGTTCTTC. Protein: CASSQKTSGLAEQFF.

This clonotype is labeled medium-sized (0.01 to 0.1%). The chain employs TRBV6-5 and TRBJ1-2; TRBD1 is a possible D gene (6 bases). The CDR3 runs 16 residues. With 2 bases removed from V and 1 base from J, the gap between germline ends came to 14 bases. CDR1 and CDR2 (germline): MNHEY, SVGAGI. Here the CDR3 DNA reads TGTGCCAGCAGTTACGCCAGACAGGCGCATAACTATGGCTACACCTTC. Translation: CASSYARQAHNYGYTF.

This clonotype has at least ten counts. The CDR3 DNA follows: TGCAGTGCTAGAGATCTGTACGCCTATGGGGGGTCCTACGAGCAGTACTTC. This gives the protein CSARDLYAYGGSYEQYF. The rearrangement links TRBV20-1 to TRBJ2-7; weak D call: TRBD2 (6 bases). Per the germline V gene, CDR1 is DFQATT and CDR2 is SNEGSKA (reference sequence). This CDR3 is 17 amino acids long. Trimming shortened V by 0 bases and J by 1 base, and 19 bases separated the two germline ends.

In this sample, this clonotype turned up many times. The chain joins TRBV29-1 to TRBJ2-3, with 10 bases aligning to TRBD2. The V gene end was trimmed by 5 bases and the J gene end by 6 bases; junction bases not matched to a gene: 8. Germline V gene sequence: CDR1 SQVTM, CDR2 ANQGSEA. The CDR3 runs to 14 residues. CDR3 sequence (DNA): TGCAGCGTTCCTCCCAGCGGGGGGGGGGATACGCAGTATTTT. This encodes CSVPPSGGGDTQYF.

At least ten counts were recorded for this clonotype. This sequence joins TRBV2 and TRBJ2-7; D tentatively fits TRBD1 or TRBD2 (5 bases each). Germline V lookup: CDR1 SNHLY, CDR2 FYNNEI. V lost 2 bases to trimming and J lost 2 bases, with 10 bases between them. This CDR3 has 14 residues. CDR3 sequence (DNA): TGTGCCAGCAGTGAACGCCGGGGCCCCTACGAGCAGTACTTC. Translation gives CASSERRGPYEQYF.

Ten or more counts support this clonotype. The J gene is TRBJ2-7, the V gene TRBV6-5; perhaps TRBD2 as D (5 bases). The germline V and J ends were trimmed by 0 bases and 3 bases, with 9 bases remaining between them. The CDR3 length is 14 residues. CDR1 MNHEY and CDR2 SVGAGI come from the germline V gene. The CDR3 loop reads CASSYSGLSYEQYF. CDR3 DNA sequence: TGTGCCAGCAGTTACTCCGGACTTAGCTACGAGCAGTACTTC.

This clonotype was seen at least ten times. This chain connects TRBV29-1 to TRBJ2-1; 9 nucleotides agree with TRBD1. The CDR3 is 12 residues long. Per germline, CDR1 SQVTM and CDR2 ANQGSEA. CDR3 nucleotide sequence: TGCTCTAAAGGGACAGGGCTCAATGAGCAGTTCTTC. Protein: CSKGTGLNEQFF.

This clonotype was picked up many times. The CDR3 DNA reads as TGTGCCAGCAGCCCGACTAGCGGGAGGGTAAATACGCAGTATTTT. Translation: CASSPTSGRVNTQYF. This chain links TRBV7-3 with TRBJ2-3, with TRBD2 matching 14 bases. The CDR3 consists of 15 residues. CDR1 is SGHTA and CDR2 is FQGTGA in the germline V gene. V lost 5 bases, J lost 7 bases, and 5 bases stayed unmatched.

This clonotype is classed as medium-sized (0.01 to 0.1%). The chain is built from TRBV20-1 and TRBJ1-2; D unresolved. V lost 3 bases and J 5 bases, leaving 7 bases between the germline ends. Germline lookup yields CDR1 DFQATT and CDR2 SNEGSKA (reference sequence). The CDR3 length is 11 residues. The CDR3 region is CSARDGYGYTF. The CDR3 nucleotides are TGCAGTGCTAGGGACGGTTATGGCTACACCTTC.

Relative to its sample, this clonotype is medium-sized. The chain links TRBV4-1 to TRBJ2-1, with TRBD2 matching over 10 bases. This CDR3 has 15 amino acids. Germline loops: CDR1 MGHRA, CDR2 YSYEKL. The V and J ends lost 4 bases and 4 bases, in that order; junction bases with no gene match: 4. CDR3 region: CASSRTSGNYNEQFF. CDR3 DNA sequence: TGCGCCAGCAGCCGGACTAGCGGCAATTACAATGAGCAGTTCTTC.

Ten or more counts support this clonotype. CDR3 sequence (DNA): TGCGCCAGCAGCCAAGGATGGGCGGGAGGCTACGAGCAGTACTTC. Protein product: CASSQGWAGGYEQYF. This chain joins TRBV4-3 and TRBJ2-7; 8 bases fit TRBD2. This CDR3 spans 15 amino acids. Unmatched junction bases numbered 5, after V lost 1 base and J lost 3 bases. Germline V gives CDR1 LGHNA, CDR2 YSLEER.